This T cell receptor beta chain was recorded in a study of OX40 agonist ivuxolimab in advanced cancers. Study overall: While on treatment, patients had intravenous ivuxolimab at 0.01 to 10 mg/kg every 2 weeks.

Samples of blood were obtained at baseline, on cycle 4 day 1, and on cycle 7 day 1. General study findings and limits: The expanded peripheral T cells' antigen specificity was not determined.

Data came from immunoSEQ multiplex PCR; TCRdb stores just in-frame clones and leaves some out. Counted here are tens of thousands of clones, 70% to 90% occurring once; the ten biggest clones make up roughly 6%. In the case of this clone: What it binds is not known.

The CDR3 has 16 amino acids. This rearrangement joins TRBV21-1 to TRBJ1-1. TRBV21-1 counts as a pseudogene. The clonotype was recovered from an adult with an advanced solid tumor such as melanoma, head and neck, liver or kidney cancer. The starting material was CD4+ or CD8+ T cells sorted from blood, obtained in a trial of the OX40 agonist ivuxolimab. Here the CDR3 reads CASSRRDGTKRTEAFF. The CDR3 bases are TGTGCCAGCAGCCGGAGGGACGGAACAAAAAGGACTGAAGCTTTCTTT.